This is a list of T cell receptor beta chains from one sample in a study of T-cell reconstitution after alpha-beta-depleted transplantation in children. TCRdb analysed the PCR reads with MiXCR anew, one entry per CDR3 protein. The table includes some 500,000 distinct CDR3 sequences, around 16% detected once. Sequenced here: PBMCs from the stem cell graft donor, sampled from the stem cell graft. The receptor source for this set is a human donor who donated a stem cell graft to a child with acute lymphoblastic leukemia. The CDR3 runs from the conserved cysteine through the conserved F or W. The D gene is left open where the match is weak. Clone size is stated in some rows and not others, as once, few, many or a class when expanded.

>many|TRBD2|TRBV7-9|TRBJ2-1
TGTGCCAGCAGCTTTTTTGGACTAGCGGTCCCCACTAGGAATGAGCAGTTCTTC
CASSFFGLAVPTRNEQFF
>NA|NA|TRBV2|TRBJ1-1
TGTGCCAGCACGGGGAACACTGAAGCTTTCTTT
CASTGNTEAFF
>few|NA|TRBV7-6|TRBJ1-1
TGTGCCAGCAGCTTGGGGGGGCAGGGACGAGCTTTCTTT
CASSLGGQGRAFF
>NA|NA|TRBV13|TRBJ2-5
TGTGCCAGCAGCCAGACGACAGATTTGATCCAAGAGACCCAGTACTTC
CASSQTTDLIQETQYF
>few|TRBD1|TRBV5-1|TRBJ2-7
TGCGCCAGCAGCCCCGGGACAGGGGGCTATTACGAGCAGTACTTC
CASSPGTGGYYEQYF
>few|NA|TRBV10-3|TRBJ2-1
TGTGCCATCAGTGAGGCGTCAGAGCCCTACAATGAGCAGTTCTTC
CAISEASEPYNEQFF
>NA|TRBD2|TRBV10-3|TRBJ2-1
TGTGCCATCGGGTCCAAGCGGGAGGACTCCTACAATGAGCAGTTCTTC
CAIGSKREDSYNEQFF
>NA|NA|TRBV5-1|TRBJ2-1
TGCGCCAGCAGCTCCCGGGACCTCAATGAGCAGTTCTTC
CASSSRDLNEQFF
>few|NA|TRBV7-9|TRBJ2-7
TGTGCCAGCAGCTCCCTGTCCCGCGAGCAGTACTTC
CASSSLSREQYF
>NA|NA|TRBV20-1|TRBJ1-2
TGCAGTGCCCCGGGCCAGGCTAACTATGGCTACACCTTC
CSAPGQANYGYTF
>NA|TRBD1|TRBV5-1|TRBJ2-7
TGCGCCAGCAGCGGCTCAGGGGGATGGTACTTC
CASSGSGGWYF
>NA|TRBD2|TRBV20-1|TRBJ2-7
TGCAGTGCAGAGGGACTAGCGGGAGGTTCCTACGAGCAGTACTTC
CSAEGLAGGSYEQYF
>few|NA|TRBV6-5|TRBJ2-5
TGTGCCAGCAGTTACGGATCGTACCAAGAGACCCAGTACTTC
CASSYGSYQETQYF
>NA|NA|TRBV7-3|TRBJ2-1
TGTGCCAGCAGCCGACTAGTTTTTTCGTCCTACAATGAGCAGTTCTTC
CASSRLVFSSYNEQFF
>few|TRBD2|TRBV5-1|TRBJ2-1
TGCGCCAGCAGCTTGATAACTAGCGGTTTCTCCTACAATGAGCAGTTCTTC
CASSLITSGFSYNEQFF
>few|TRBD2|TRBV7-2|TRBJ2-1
TGTGCCAGCAGCTTGAGGACTAGGGGCCTCAATGAGCAGTTCTTC
CASSLRTRGLNEQFF
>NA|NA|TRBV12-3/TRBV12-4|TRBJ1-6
TGTGCCAGCAGTCGCGGGGGACCACCCCTCCACTTT
CASSRGGPPLHF
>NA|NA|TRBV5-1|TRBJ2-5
TGCGCCAGCAGCTTAAGATGGGTCCAAGAGACCCAGTACTTC
CASSLRWVQETQYF
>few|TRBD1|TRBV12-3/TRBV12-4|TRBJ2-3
TGTGCCATCCACCCTGGGACAGGGGCAGATACGCAGTATTTT
CAIHPGTGADTQYF
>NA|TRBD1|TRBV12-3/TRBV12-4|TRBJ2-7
TGTGCCAGCAGTCTCCCCGGACAGGGCTACGAGCAGTACTTC
CASSLPGQGYEQYF
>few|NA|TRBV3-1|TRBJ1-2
TGTGCCAGCAGCCCCGCCCAGGGGTTCCCTGGCTACACCTTC
CASSPAQGFPGYTF
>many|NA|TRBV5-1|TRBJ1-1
TGCGCCAGCAGCTTGGGGTCCGTGAACACTGAAGCTTTCTTT
CASSLGSVNTEAFF
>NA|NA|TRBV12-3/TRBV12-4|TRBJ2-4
TGTGCCAGCGGCTGGGGGAAAGGACAGTACTTC
CASGWGKGQYF
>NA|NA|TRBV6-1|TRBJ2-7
TGTGCCAGCAGGCCGTGGGGTTTCGAGGGCGACGAGCAGTACTTC
CASRPWGFEGDEQYF
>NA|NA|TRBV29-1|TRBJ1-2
TGCAGCACCTTGTCGTCGGTTAGGTATGGCTACACCTTC
CSTLSSVRYGYTF
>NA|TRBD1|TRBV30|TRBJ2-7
TGTGCCTGGAGTGGGGAACAGGGGGCCTTCCCCTACGAGCAGTACTTC
CAWSGEQGAFPYEQYF
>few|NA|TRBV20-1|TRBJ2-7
TGCAGTGCCGAGACAGGAACCCCCTACGAGCAGTACTTC
CSAETGTPYEQYF
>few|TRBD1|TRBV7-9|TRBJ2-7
TGTGCCAGCAGCGCAGCCGGGACAGGGAGCTCCTACGAGCAGTACTTC
CASSAAGTGSSYEQYF